The source of this TCR beta chain is a study of metastatic and nonmetastatic thyroid tumors. Study details: Repertoire comparison spanned blood and tumor or nodule tissue of malignant and benign thyroid patients. Findings and limits, study-wide: Reported TCR beta diversity, measured in blood and tumor, was significantly higher for malignant thyroid tumors than for benign nodules.

As concerns this clone: The antigen is not known. One end of the junction does not line up with germline, which may come from a read error.

All patients reached thyroid surgery having received no treatment beforehand. CDR1 and CDR2 from the germline V gene are SGHTA and FQGTGA. The CDR3 totals 13 residues. Authors' methods: Using the CDR3 differences seen across clinicopathological groups, the authors built a distant-metastasis classifier for papillary thyroid cancer, which was meant to discriminate distant-metastatic patients. TCRdb re-analyzed the PCR reads using MiXCR. The V and J calls reflect TCRdb's pipeline rather than the authors' work. The table has 13,000 or so clones, 23% seen once. The sequence was obtained from a female donor with papillary thyroid cancer or a benign thyroid nodule (not recorded which). Some clones in this sample may be carry-over from other donors' samples. The sample was adjacent normal tissue. The J gene is TRBJ2-2, the V gene TRBV7-3, with TRBD1 matching 11 bases. The CDR3 region has the DNA TGTGCCAGCAGCTTCCAAGGGACAGGGGGGCTGTTTTTT. It is translated as CASSFQGTGGLFF.